Listed below are T cell receptor beta chains from one sample, sequenced in a study of CD4 T cells in relation to SARS-CoV-2 and coronaviruses. Profiled with immunoSEQ multiplex PCR; TCRdb holds only in-frame clones, not every one. This sample has some 65,000 clones, with about 89% found just once. Specimen: memory CD4+ T cells from PBMCs. The receptors here all came from a human donor in good health. Each CDR3 is given with its conserved first and last residue. A D gene is named only where the DNA matches it firmly. For some rows the clone size is stated as once, few or many, or as a class when expanded; others skip it.

NA	NA	TRBV27	TRBJ2-7	CASSLFILRVHEQYF	TGTGCCAGCAGTTTATTCATCCTCAGGGTCCACGAGCAGTACTTC
NA	NA	TRBV30	TRBJ1-2	CAWSPGTFYGYTF	TGTGCCTGGAGTCCCGGGACCTTCTATGGCTACACCTTC
NA	NA	TRBV5-3	TRBJ1-5	CAGTPARPQHF	TGTGCCGGAACGCCTGCGAGGCCCCAGCATTTT
NA	NA	TRBV13	TRBJ2-3	CASRTLVGGGLGDTQYF	TGTGCCAGCAGGACCCTAGTGGGGGGGGGCCTCGGGGATACGCAGTATTTT
NA	NA	TRBV5-4	TRBJ2-5	CASSLAIRVQETQYF	TGTGCCAGCAGCTTGGCCATCAGGGTCCAAGAGACCCAGTACTTC
NA	once	TRBV6-2/TRBV6-3	TRBJ2-7	CASSLPNSYEQYF	TGTGCCAGCAGTTTGCCAAATTCCTACGAGCAGTACTTC
NA	NA	TRBV5-4	TRBJ2-7	CASSLKWGEQYF	TGTGCCAGCAGCTTGAAGTGGGGCGAGCAGTACTTC
NA	NA	TRBV19	TRBJ2-6	CASSPKRPMPGANVLTF	TGTGCCAGTAGTCCGAAGCGTCCTATGCCTGGGGCCAACGTCCTGACTTTC
NA	NA	TRBV2	TRBJ1-6	CASTRLTGGTDNSPLHF	TGTGCCAGCACAAGATTGACGGGGGGGACCGACAACTCACCCCTCCACTTT
NA	NA	TRBV19	TRBJ1-2	CASSGGAVGYTF	TGTGCCAGTAGCGGGGGCGCGGTTGGCTACACCTTC
NA	NA	TRBV18	TRBJ2-4	CASSPVAGDIQYF	TGTGCCAGCTCACCAGTGGCTGGGGACATTCAGTACTTC
NA	NA	TRBV7-3	TRBJ2-1	CASSGGRGSYNEQFF	TGTGCCAGCAGCGGTGGGCGGGGAAGCTACAATGAGCAGTTCTTC
TRBD1	NA	TRBV9	TRBJ2-5	CASSVAGGQGFQETQYF	TGTGCCAGCAGCGTAGCCGGGGGACAGGGGTTCCAAGAGACCCAGTACTTC
TRBD2	NA	TRBV15	TRBJ2-1	CATSRGLAGGVDNEQFF	TGTGCCACCAGCAGGGGACTAGCGGGAGGGGTAGACAATGAGCAGTTCTTC
TRBD2	NA	TRBV7-2	TRBJ2-3	CASSLALGEGTQYF	TGTGCCAGCAGCTTAGCTCTCGGGGAGGGTACGCAGTATTTT
TRBD1	NA	TRBV5-1	TRBJ2-1	CASIGGQGINNEQFF	TGCGCCAGCATCGGCGGACAGGGGATTAACAATGAGCAGTTCTTC
NA	once	TRBV5-1	TRBJ2-2	CASSFGTRGGELFF	TGCGCCAGCAGCTTCGGCACCCGGGGCGGGGAGCTGTTTTTT
NA	NA	TRBV12-3/TRBV12-4	TRBJ2-2	CASNLDGAGELFF	TGTGCCAGCAACCTAGATGGGGCCGGGGAGCTGTTTTTT
NA	few	TRBV7-9	TRBJ1-1	CASSSARGRTEAFF	TGTGCCAGCAGCTCCGCTAGGGGGAGGACTGAAGCTTTCTTT
NA	NA	TRBV29-1	TRBJ2-7	CSVEDQSYNSYEQYF	TGCAGCGTTGAAGATCAGTCTTACAACTCCTACGAGCAGTACTTC
TRBD2	NA	TRBV29-1	TRBJ2-1	CSVVAGGPNEQFF	TGCAGCGTTGTAGCGGGGGGGCCAAATGAGCAGTTCTTC
NA	NA	TRBV28	TRBJ2-7	CASSGEPGSSYEQYF	TGTGCCAGCAGTGGGGAACCAGGGAGCTCCTACGAGCAGTACTTC
NA	NA	TRBV19	TRBJ2-5	CASSKQGQETQYF	TGTGCCAGTAGTAAGCAGGGACAAGAGACCCAGTACTTC
NA	NA	TRBV2	TRBJ1-3	CATTRDTHSGNTIYF	TGTGCCACCACACGGGACACCCACTCTGGAAACACCATATATTTT
NA	few	TRBV11-2	TRBJ2-7	CASSPPGLTIYEQYF	TGTGCCAGCAGCCCACCCGGGCTTACGATCTACGAGCAGTACTTC
TRBD2	few	TRBV6-5	TRBJ2-7	CASSSSPGLASYEQYF	TGTGCCAGCAGTTCCTCCCCGGGACTAGCCTCCTACGAGCAGTACTTC
TRBD1	NA	TRBV11-2	TRBJ2-6	CASSFSLGQGPSGANVLTF	TGTGCCAGCAGCTTTTCTCTCGGACAGGGACCCTCTGGGGCCAACGTCCTGACTTTC
TRBD1	NA	TRBV29-1	TRBJ1-3	CSAGGGQGPARDTIYF	TGCAGCGCTGGTGGAGGACAGGGGCCCGCCCGTGACACCATATATTTT
NA	once	TRBV24-1	TRBJ1-2	CATSRDGNYGYTF	TGTGCCACCAGCCGGGACGGTAACTATGGCTACACCTTC
TRBD1	NA	TRBV15	TRBJ2-7	CATSGPGTGAFYEQYF	TGTGCCACCAGCGGACCGGGGACAGGAGCCTTCTACGAGCAGTACTTC
NA	once	TRBV5-1	TRBJ2-5	CASSLQGPVQETQYF	TGCGCCAGCAGCTTGCAAGGGCCCGTCCAAGAGACCCAGTACTTC
NA	NA	TRBV6-1	TRBJ1-6	CASSSQTQSPLHF	TGTGCCAGCAGTTCCCAGACGCAATCACCCCTCCACTTT
NA	NA	TRBV24-1	TRBJ2-3	CATSAGAYTDTQYF	TGTGCCACCAGTGCCGGAGCTTACACAGATACGCAGTATTTT
NA	NA	TRBV5-1	TRBJ2-1	CASALLEPRGNEQFF	TGCGCCAGCGCCTTGCTCGAGCCCCGAGGGAATGAGCAGTTCTTC
NA	NA	TRBV7-3	TRBJ2-3	CASSLTLKGLDTQYF	TGTGCCAGCAGCTTAACGTTGAAGGGATTAGATACGCAGTATTTT
NA	few	TRBV11-2	TRBJ1-6	CASSYSNSPLHF	TGTGCCAGCAGCTACTCAAATTCACCCCTCCACTTT
NA	NA	TRBV7-2	TRBJ2-5	CASSSGRPGSLGETQYF	TGTGCCAGCAGCTCCGGGCGGCCAGGTAGTCTCGGAGAGACCCAGTACTTC
TRBD1	NA	TRBV2	TRBJ1-5	CASSETTGGNQPQHF	TGTGCCAGCAGTGAAACTACAGGGGGCAATCAGCCCCAGCATTTT
NA	once	TRBV19	TRBJ2-2	CASNSQINTGELFF	TGTGCCAGTAATAGTCAGATCAACACCGGGGAGCTGTTTTTT
TRBD1	NA	TRBV6-5	TRBJ1-5	CASITGGGREQPQHF	TGTGCCAGTATTACAGGGGGGGGAAGGGAGCAGCCCCAGCATTTT
NA	NA	TRBV15	TRBJ2-3	CATSRGGTRTDTQYF	TGTGCCACCAGCAGAGGAGGGACCCGCACAGATACGCAGTATTTT
NA	NA	TRBV30	TRBJ2-7	CAWSATLRSEQYF	TGTGCCTGGAGTGCCACCCTAAGGAGCGAGCAGTACTTC
NA	NA	TRBV11-3	TRBJ2-3	CASSLGQLSTDTQYF	TGTGCCAGCAGCTTAGGGCAGTTAAGTACAGATACGCAGTATTTT
TRBD2	NA	TRBV14	TRBJ2-7	CASNDGEGLEQYF	TGTGCCAGCAACGACGGGGAGGGGTTGGAGCAGTACTTC
NA	NA	TRBV3-1/TRBV3-2	TRBJ2-7	CASSQTVRGEQYF	TGTGCCAGCAGCCAAACTGTGCGAGGCGAGCAGTACTTC
TRBD2	NA	TRBV5-1	TRBJ2-7	CASRPDSGRADEQYF	TGCGCCAGCAGACCCGACAGCGGGAGGGCCGACGAGCAGTACTTC
NA	NA	TRBV3-1/TRBV3-2	TRBJ2-1	CASSLNGGTYNEQFF	TGTGCCAGCAGCCTTAACGGTGGGACCTACAATGAGCAGTTCTTC
TRBD1	NA	TRBV9	TRBJ1-1	CASSVGTQGGPMNTEAFF	TGTGCCAGCAGCGTAGGGACCCAGGGGGGCCCAATGAACACTGAAGCTTTCTTT